This TCR beta chain was obtained from a study of T-cell memory formation after mild COVID-19. Findings and caveats of the study: Among contracting clones, CD4+ were mainly CM/EM and CD8+ enriched in EMRA. Pre-infection memory carried some responding clones, suggesting that cross-reactive memory joined. Confirmation was lacking for SARS-CoV-2 specificity of second-wave clones that peaked on day 37.

Remarks on this clonotype: Its antigen is still unknown.

The TCR alpha and TCR beta cDNA libraries, bearing sample barcodes and UMIs, were generated by 5'RACE using constant-segment primers. MiXCR was run by TCRdb on the 5' RACE reads, yielding one entry per CDR3 protein. The sample has roughly 580,000 distinct CDR3 sequences, around 17% seen once. V gave up 3 bases and J gave up 7 bases; unmatched junction bases: 5. The CDR3 consists of 14 residues. Germline assignment: CDR1 SGHAT and CDR2 FQDESV (reference sequence). This sequence originates from an adult woman who had mild COVID-19 (a few samples of this study predate the infection). Cell type and time point are not known. The chain links TRBV11-1 to TRBJ2-1; 8 bases map to TRBD1. The sequenced material came from PBMCs or a T cell subset sorted from them (not recorded which). The CDR3 bases are TGTGCCAGCAGCTTGGCCACAGGGGGGAATGAGCAGTTCTTC. Protein: CASSLATGGNEQFF.